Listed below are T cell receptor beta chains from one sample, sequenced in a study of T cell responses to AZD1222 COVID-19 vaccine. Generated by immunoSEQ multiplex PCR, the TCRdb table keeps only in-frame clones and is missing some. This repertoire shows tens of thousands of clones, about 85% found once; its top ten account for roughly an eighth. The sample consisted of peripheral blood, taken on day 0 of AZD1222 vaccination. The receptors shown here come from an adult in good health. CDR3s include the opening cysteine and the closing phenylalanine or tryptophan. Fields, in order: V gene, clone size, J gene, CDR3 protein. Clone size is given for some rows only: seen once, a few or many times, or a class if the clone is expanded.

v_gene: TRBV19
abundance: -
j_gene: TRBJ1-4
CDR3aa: CASSRRGQGPLKEKLFF

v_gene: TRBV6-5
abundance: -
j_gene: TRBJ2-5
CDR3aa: CASSYSETQYF

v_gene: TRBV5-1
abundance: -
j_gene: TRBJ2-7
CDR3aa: CASSSRDRGGEQYF

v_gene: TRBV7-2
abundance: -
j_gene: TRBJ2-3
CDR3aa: CASSFPGAPTDTQYF

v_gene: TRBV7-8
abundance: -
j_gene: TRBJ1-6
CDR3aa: CASRGEEGRNSPLHF

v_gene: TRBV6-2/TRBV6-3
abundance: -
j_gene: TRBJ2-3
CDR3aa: CASSSRTGERTDTQYF

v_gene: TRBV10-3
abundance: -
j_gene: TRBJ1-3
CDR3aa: CAISGQGHGNTIYF

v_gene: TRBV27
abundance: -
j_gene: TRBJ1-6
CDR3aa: CASSPQGAGGSPLHF

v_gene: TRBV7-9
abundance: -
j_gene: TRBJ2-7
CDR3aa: CASSRGGESYEQYF

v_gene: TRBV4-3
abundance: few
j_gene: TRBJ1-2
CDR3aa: CASSRTGLEGYTF

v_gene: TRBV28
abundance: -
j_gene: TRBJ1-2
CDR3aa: CASSSLNYGYTF

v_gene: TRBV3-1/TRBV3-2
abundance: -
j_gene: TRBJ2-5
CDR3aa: CASSQNREKTQYF